What follows are 21 T cell receptor beta chains derived from one specimen sequenced in a study of cytomegalovirus exposure and HLA in healthy donors. The primer mix had 60 Vbeta and 13 Jbeta primers. Repertoires were generated with immunoSEQ multiplex PCR, while TCRdb's copy carries only in-frame clones and drops some. The sample includes 200,000 to 250,000 clones, roughly 84% seen only once; the top ten take roughly 1.3%. Sequencing was carried out using PBMCs. All receptors derive from a girl aged 10 to 17 in good health and CMV-seronegative.

In the case of this clone: Other DNA variants within this sample encode the same CDR3. The rearrangement joins TRBV18 to TRBJ2-7; D gene uncertain. The CDR3 sequence is 12 residues long. Trimming removed 3 bases from V and 4 bases from J, with 7 bases in between. The V gene's germline CDR1 is KGHSH and CDR2 LQKENI. The DNA of the CDR3 is TGTGCCAGCTCACCGACTTCTTACGAGCAGTACTTC. The encoded protein is CASSPTSYEQYF. The variable domain in full, completed from reference TRBV18 and TRBJ2-7, reads NAGVMQNPRHLVRRRGQEARLRCSPMKGHSHVYWYRQLPEEGLKFMVYLQKENIIDESGMPKERFSAEFPKEGPSILRIQQVVRGDSAAYFCASSPTSYEQYFGPGTRLTVT.

The V gene is TRBV6-5, the J gene TRBJ2-1; perhaps TRBD2 as D (5 bases). CDR3 length equals 14 residues. Germline-derived CDR1 and CDR2 are MNHEY and SVGAGI. Between the trimmed V and J ends, which lost 4 bases and 6 bases, there was a span of 13 bases. The CDR3: CASSFGTGINEQFF. In nucleotides, the CDR3 is TGTGCCAGCAGTTTTGGCACCGGGATCAATGAGCAGTTCTTC.

The chain joins TRBV6-6 to TRBJ2-7; 9 bases are a match to TRBD1. The J segment lost 6 bases and the V segment lost 3 bases, leaving 3 bases of the junction unmatched. Per germline, CDR1 MNHNY and CDR2 SVGAGI (reference sequence). The CDR3 is 13 residues long. DNA for the CDR3: TGTGCCAGCAGTTATGGGGACAGGGTCGAGCAGTACTTC. Translated, it gives CASSYGDRVEQYF.

In this sample, this clone turned up a few times. The chain carries TRBV28 and TRBJ1-1, with a possible D match to TRBD1 (6 bases). Germline CDR1 is MDHEN and CDR2 is SYDVKM. CDR3 length equals 14 residues. V was shortened by 6 bases and J by 2 bases, with 13 bases between the two germline ends. The CDR3 DNA reads TGTGCCAGCAGCCTTAGACAGGATAACACTGAAGCTTTCTTT. Protein sequence: CASSLRQDNTEAFF.

V is TRBV10-1 and J is TRBJ2-5; 10 bases agree with TRBD2. J gave up 5 bases and V 7 bases, and 4 bases lay outside the gene matches. CDR3 length equals 13 residues. The germline gives CDR1 WNHNN, CDR2 SYGVQD (reference sequence). CDR3 nucleotides: TGCGCCAGCATAACGGGACTAGCGGAGACCCAGTACTTC. Its protein is CASITGLAETQYF.

V usage is TRBV7-7 and J usage is TRBJ2-2; the match to TRBD2 covers 7 bases. V shed 4 bases, J shed 6 bases, and the junction held 11 bases outside the gene matches. The CDR3 length is 16 residues. Germline CDR1 reads SSHAT; CDR2 reads FNYEAQ (reference sequence). The CDR3 region has the DNA TGTGCCAGCAGCTCGTATAGCGGGTATTCGGCCGGGGAGCTGTTTTTT. Amino acids: CASSSYSGYSAGELFF.

The chain joins TRBV6-5 to TRBJ2-7; 8 bases line up with TRBD1. CDR3 length: 15 amino acids. After removal of 0 bases from V and 2 bases from J, the junction contained 3 bases not matched to a gene. The germline CDR1 and CDR2 sequences are MNHEY and SVGAGI. The DNA for the CDR3 is TGTGCCAGCAGTTACTCGACGACAGGGGCCTACGAGCAGTACTTC. The encoded protein is CASSYSTTGAYEQYF.

The V and J genes are TRBV28 and TRBJ2-7; possible D gene TRBD1, 6 bases. CDR1 MDHEN and CDR2 SYDVKM come from the germline V gene. The CDR3 is made up of 15 amino acids. V gave up 4 bases and J gave up 3 bases, with 16 bases separating them. The CDR3 loop reads CASSSNLDSRYEQYF. The CDR3 region has the DNA TGTGCCAGCAGTTCTAACCTGGACAGCCGCTACGAGCAGTACTTC.

A note on this clone: One junction end does not reproduce the germline sequence, and a read error may be involved. The V call is TRBV6-1, the J call TRBJ1-1; D is unclear. Germline CDR1 MNHNS, CDR2 SASEGT. The CDR3 has 14 amino acids. The CDR3 DNA reads as TGTGCCAGCAGTGAACGACTCCCGAACACTGAAGCTTCCTTT. Protein sequence: CASSERLPNTEASF.

V gene TRBV18 combines with J gene TRBJ1-4; D remains ambiguous. The CDR3 is made up of 13 amino acids. Germline V gene sequence: CDR1 KGHSH, CDR2 LQKENI. The V and J ends lost 5 bases and 0 bases respectively, with 4 bases between them. CDR3 loop: CASSYSTNEKLFF. The CDR3 DNA follows: TGTGCCAGCTCATATTCAACTAATGAAAAACTGTTTTTT.

The rearrangement uses TRBV4-1 and TRBJ2-1; no clear D. CDR3 length: 16 residues. The germline V gene encodes CDR1 MGHRA and CDR2 YSYEKL. V shed 1 base and J shed 4 bases, with 14 bases lying between them. The CDR3 is CASSQGLEFGYNEQFF. CDR3 sequence (DNA): TGCGCCAGCAGCCAAGGCCTCGAGTTCGGGTACAATGAGCAGTTCTTC.

V usage is TRBV5-1 and J usage is TRBJ2-7, with 7 bases aligning to TRBD2. CDR3 length: 15 amino acids. The trim removed 4 bases at V and 0 bases at J, leaving 7 bases unmatched. Germline V gene data show CDR1 as SGHRS and CDR2 as YFSETQ. The CDR3 region has the DNA TGCGCCAGCAGCCCTCTAGCGGAGAGCTCCTACGAGCAGTACTTC. It yields the protein CASSPLAESSYEQYF.

This sequence joins TRBV6-5 and TRBJ2-1; the match to TRBD2 covers 7 bases. Germline CDR1 MNHEY, CDR2 SVGAGI. Trimming cost V 0 bases and J 9 bases; bases outside gene matches: 11. CDR3 length: 16 residues. The CDR3: CASSYSGWGGPSEQFF. CDR3 in DNA: TGTGCCAGCAGTTACTCGGGTTGGGGAGGGCCTAGTGAGCAGTTCTTC.

The rearrangement uses TRBV6-5 and TRBJ2-1; TRBD2 aligns across 11 bases. Germline loops: CDR1 MNHEY, CDR2 SVGAGI. The V and J ends lost 5 bases and 6 bases, in that order; junction bases with no gene match: 9. The CDR3 runs to 16 residues. This chain's CDR3 is CASSNLAGGLSNEQFF. As DNA, the CDR3 is TGTGCCAGCAGTAACTTAGCGGGGGGGCTGAGCAATGAGCAGTTCTTC.

The V gene is TRBV19, the J gene TRBJ1-6, with 8 positions matching TRBD1. Germline CDR1 reads LNHDA; CDR2 reads SQIVND (reference sequence). V lost 3 bases to trimming and J lost 9 bases; unmatched junction nucleotides: 7. The CDR3 runs to 15 residues. CDR3 amino acids: CASSMGTGSGSPLHF. In DNA, the CDR3 is TGTGCCAGTAGTATGGGGACAGGTAGCGGTTCACCCCTCCACTTT.

This clone was seen once. The chain has TRBV7-2 and TRBJ2-3, with D unclear. The germline gives CDR1 SGHTA, CDR2 FQGNSA. The CDR3 covers 15 residues. Trimming removed 3 bases from V and 1 base from J, with 11 bases in between. CDR3: CASSLYGEGTDTQYF. Written as DNA, the CDR3 is TGTGCCAGCAGCTTGTACGGAGAGGGCACAGATACGCAGTATTTT. The full variable domain, its missing parts supplied by reference TRBV7-2 and TRBJ2-3, is GAGVSQSPSNKVTEKGKDVELRCDPISGHTALYWYRQSLGQGLEFLIYFQGNSAPDKSGLPSDRFSAERTGGSVSTLTIQRTQQEDSAVYLCASSLYGEGTDTQYFGPGTRLTVL.

The chain is built from TRBV7-9 and TRBJ2-7; 7 positions match TRBD1. The V gene's germline CDR1 is SEHNR and CDR2 FQNEAQ (reference sequence). This CDR3 is built from 14 residues. Unmatched junction bases numbered 9, after V lost 5 bases and J lost 5 bases. The CDR3 loop is CASSPDRFENEQYF. The CDR3 DNA follows: TGTGCCAGCAGCCCGGACAGGTTTGAAAACGAGCAGTACTTC.

In its sample, this clone was seen once. This chain links TRBV4-1 with TRBJ2-1, with D possibly being TRBD2 (5 bases). The CDR3 consists of 15 residues. Looked up from germline, CDR1 is MGHRA and CDR2 is YSYEKL. The V end lost 0 bases, the J end lost 6 bases, and 12 bases lay between the germline ends. Here the CDR3 DNA reads TGCGCCAGCAGCCAAGAGGTCCTAGCCGTCAATGAGCAGTTCTTC. It encodes CASSQEVLAVNEQFF.

The chain has TRBV7-9 and TRBJ2-5; no reliable D call. Trimming left V 6 bases short and J 3 bases short, with 5 bases between. The CDR3 totals 11 residues. The germline V gene encodes CDR1 SEHNR and CDR2 FQNEAQ (reference sequence). The CDR3 bases are TGTGCCAGCAGTTATAAAGAGACCCAGTACTTC. Its translation is CASSYKETQYF.

The chain couples TRBV5-4 to TRBJ1-5; D unclear. This CDR3 comprises 9 residues. CDR1 and CDR2 from the germline V gene are SGHNT and YYREEE (reference sequence). Trimming cost V 6 bases and J 11 bases, with 6 bases left between them. The CDR3 region is CASTGSQHF. The CDR3 nucleotides are TGTGCCAGCACGGGGTCCCAGCATTTT.

On this clone: Its ends do not fully match the called genes, so a read error is possible. The CDR3 sequence: CASSQRLAGVKAKNTQYF. CDR3 nucleotide sequence: TGTGCCAGCAGCCAAAGACTAGCGGGGGTTAAAGCCAAAAACACTCAGTACTTC. V usage is TRBV4-2 and J usage is TRBJ2-4, with 12 bases matching TRBD2. Germline assignment: CDR1 LGHNA and CDR2 YNFKEQ. CDR3 size: 18 residues.